The 27 T cell receptor beta chains reported below all come from one sample, sequenced in a study of cytomegalovirus exposure and HLA in healthy donors. The table came from immunoSEQ multiplex PCR; TCRdb's copy has only in-frame clones and leaves some out. The sample has roughly 100,000 clones, roughly nine tenths seen once; the top ten hold approximately 4%. Sequencing used PBMCs. The receptors derive from a woman under 30 in good health and CMV-seropositive.

The chain recombines TRBV4-1 with TRBJ1-1, with D possibly matching TRBD1 (6 bases). The CDR3 runs 16 residues. Looked up from germline, CDR1 is MGHRA and CDR2 is YSYEKL. V was shortened by 1 base and J by 4 bases, with 16 bases between the two germline ends. The CDR3 region is CASSQGWGQKGTEAFF. The CDR3, as DNA: TGCGCCAGCAGCCAAGGCTGGGGGCAGAAGGGCACTGAAGCTTTCTTT.

A few counts support this clone. The chain joins TRBV11-2 to TRBJ1-6; D ambiguous. The germline V gene has CDR1 SGHAT and CDR2 FQNNGV. This CDR3 region has 14 residues. V gave up 8 bases and J gave up 7 bases, with 15 bases separating them. The CDR3 sequence: CASSLSAGNSPLHF. The DNA of the CDR3 is TGTGCCAGCTCTCTCTCTGCGGGAAATTCACCCCTCCACTTT.

The V and J genes are TRBV6-1 and TRBJ2-7; 11 bases align to TRBD2. J lost 2 bases, V lost 7 bases, and 7 bases had no gene match. The CDR3 has 15 amino acids. The germline V gene encodes CDR1 MNHNS and CDR2 SASEGT. CDR3 residues: CASTWTSGSPYEQYF. CDR3 bases: TGTGCCAGCACCTGGACTAGCGGGTCACCCTACGAGCAGTACTTC.

The chain uses TRBV19 and TRBJ2-1; 8 nucleotides line up with TRBD1. CDR1 LNHDA and CDR2 SQIVND come from the germline V gene (reference sequence). The CDR3 spans 15 residues. After removal of 6 bases from V and 1 base from J, the junction contained 5 bases not matched to a gene. CDR3 residues: CASRMDRASYNEQFF. CDR3 nucleotide sequence: TGTGCCAGTAGAATGGACAGGGCATCCTACAATGAGCAGTTCTTC.

The chain has TRBV28 and TRBJ1-3; 7 bases line up with TRBD1. Germline CDR1 is MDHEN and CDR2 is SYDVKM. The CDR3 extends over 16 amino acids. J gave up 0 bases and V 6 bases, and 8 bases lay outside the gene matches. In nucleotides, the CDR3 is TGTGCCAGCAGCCAGACAGGGCGATACTCTGGAAACACCATATATTTT. This sequence encodes CASSQTGRYSGNTIYF.

The gene calls are TRBV10-3 and TRBJ2-2, with TRBD1 matching over 7 bases. This CDR3 region has 15 residues. The germline V gene has CDR1 ENHRY and CDR2 SYGVKD. V was pared by 6 bases and J by 0 bases, with 4 bases of the junction left unmatched. CDR3 sequence (DNA): TGTGCCATCAGACCAGGACAGGCGAACACCGGGGAGCTGTTTTTT. Translated, it gives CAIRPGQANTGELFF.

This rearrangement joins TRBV7-8 to TRBJ1-5; D is uncertain. The V and J ends lost 1 base and 2 bases respectively, with 9 bases between them. Germline assignment: CDR1 SGHVS and CDR2 FQNEAQ. This CDR3 spans 15 amino acids. The CDR3 region has the DNA TGTGCCAGCAGCTTAGTTGGGGAGGGCAATCAGCCCCAGCATTTT. Translated: CASSLVGEGNQPQHF.

The J gene is TRBJ2-7, the V gene TRBV5-5; 7 bases align to TRBD1. The CDR3 has 14 amino acids. V gave up 7 bases and J gave up 7 bases; unmatched junction bases: 14. The germline CDR1 and CDR2 sequences are SGHKS and YYEKEE (reference sequence). CDR3 sequence (DNA): TGTGCCAGCTGCCAAGGACAGGTTTTGAGGGAGCAGTACTTC. Its translation: CASCQGQVLREQYF. The complete variable domain, with remaining parts taken from reference TRBV5-5 and TRBJ2-7, reads DAGVTQSPTHLIKTRGQQVTLRCSPISGHKSVSWYQQVLGQGPQFIFQYYEKEERGRGNFPDRFSARQFPNYSSELNVNALLLGDSALYLCASCQGQVLREQYFGPGTRLTVT.

The CDR3 loop reads CAWTHSGISYNEQFF. CDR3 nucleotide sequence: TGTGCCTGGACTCATAGCGGGATCTCCTACAATGAGCAGTTCTTC. This rearrangement joins TRBV30 to TRBJ2-1; 8 bases are shared with TRBD2. Germline trimming cut 4 bases from V and 0 bases from J; bases unmatched to any gene: 5. Germline V gene sequence: CDR1 GTSNPN, CDR2 SVGIG (reference sequence). This CDR3 is built from 15 residues. Drawing the rest from reference TRBV30 and TRBJ2-1, the complete variable domain is SQTIHQWPATLVQPVGSPLSLECTVEGTSNPNLYWYRQAAGRGLQLLFYSVGIGQISSEVPQNLSASRPQDRQFILSSKKLLLSDSGFYLCAWTHSGISYNEQFFGPGTRLTVL.

This chain uses TRBV5-4 with TRBJ2-7; 9 bases align to TRBD2. The CDR3 runs 17 residues. Germline CDR1 reads SGHNT; CDR2 reads YYREEE (reference sequence). V shed 0 bases and J 2 bases; nucleotides not matched to a gene: 9. Here the CDR3 DNA reads TGTGCCAGCAGCTTGGAAGCGGGGGGAAACTTGGCCTACGAGCAGTACTTC. Translated: CASSLEAGGNLAYEQYF.

The V call is TRBV11-3, the J call TRBJ1-2; D remains unclear. V was cut by 3 bases and J by 3 bases, with 11 bases left in between. The CDR3 runs to 14 residues. Germline CDR1 and CDR2: SGHNT and YENEEA. This chain's CDR3 is CASSFLGADYGYTF. The CDR3 DNA reads as TGTGCCAGCAGCTTCCTGGGCGCTGACTATGGCTACACCTTC.

This clone was counted between two and nine times. The chain uses TRBV6-5 and TRBJ1-2; D call uncertain. The CDR3 spans 15 residues. Germline V lookup: CDR1 MNHEY, CDR2 SVGAGI. V dropped 0 bases and J dropped 6 bases, with 14 bases sitting between them. As DNA, the CDR3 is TGTGCCAGCAGTTACTCACCGGGATACACGGATGGCTACACCTTC. Translation: CASSYSPGYTDGYTF.

This clone was seen only a few times. Within the sample, other DNA sequences also encode this same CDR3. The rearrangement joins TRBV28 to TRBJ2-7, with D unresolved. This CDR3 is built from 12 residues. The ends were cut back, 3 bases at V and 4 bases at J, with 7 bases in the middle. Germline CDR1 reads MDHEN; CDR2 reads SYDVKM. CDR3 residues: CASSFSSYEQYF. CDR3 nucleotide sequence: TGTGCCAGCAGTTTTAGTTCGTACGAGCAGTACTTC.

J is TRBJ1-1 and V is TRBV19; unclear D gene. The germline V and J ends were trimmed by 3 bases and 0 bases, with 14 bases remaining between them. The CDR3 length is 16 residues. From germline, CDR1 is LNHDA and CDR2 SQIVND (reference sequence). The CDR3 region has the DNA TGTGCCAGTAGTATGGTCCGGCAGGTTCTGAACACTGAAGCTTTCTTT. Its protein is CASSMVRQVLNTEAFF.

The chain employs TRBV6-1 and TRBJ2-7; D not certain. The CDR3 runs to 17 residues. Germline V gene data show CDR1 as MNHNS and CDR2 as SASEGT. V was pared by 2 bases and J by 4 bases, with 21 bases between. The CDR3 DNA reads TGTGCCAGCAGTGAAATCATTCTGGCAGATACCTTTTACGAGCAGTACTTC. Amino acids: CASSEIILADTFYEQYF.

This rearrangement joins TRBV10-3 to TRBJ1-1; the D gene is possibly TRBD1 (6 bases). The length of the CDR3 is 18 residues. V lost 0 bases and J 0 bases, leaving 17 bases between the germline ends. Germline V lookup: CDR1 ENHRY, CDR2 SYGVKD. CDR3 sequence: CAISESLRDTRMNTEAFF. CDR3 DNA: TGTGCCATCAGTGAGTCATTACGGGACACCCGAATGAACACTGAAGCTTTCTTT.

CDR3 nucleotides: TGTGCCAGCAGCTCTGACTCGGACACTGAAGCTTTCTTT. Amino acid sequence: CASSSDSDTEAFF. The V gene is TRBV7-9, the J gene TRBJ1-1; D not resolved. Between the trimmed V and J ends, which lost 4 bases and 3 bases, there was a span of 9 bases. The CDR3 covers 13 residues. CDR1 SEHNR and CDR2 FQNEAQ come from the germline V gene (reference sequence).

This clone was seen only once. The CDR3 region is CASSFDRADGYTF. The DNA for the CDR3 is TGCGCCAGCAGCTTCGACAGGGCGGATGGCTACACCTTC. The chain carries TRBV5-1 and TRBJ1-2, with 7 bases fitting TRBD1. After removal of 2 bases from V and 6 bases from J, the junction contained 4 bases not matched to a gene. Looked up from germline, CDR1 is SGHRS and CDR2 is YFSETQ. This CDR3 is 13 amino acids long.

The genes are TRBV7-6 and TRBJ1-6; D is ambiguous. The CDR3 totals 13 residues. V lost 1 base to trimming and J lost 6 bases, with 4 bases between them. The germline CDR1 and CDR2 sequences are SGHVS and FNYEAQ. The CDR3 here is CASSLELNSPLHF. DNA for the CDR3: TGTGCCAGCAGCTTAGAGCTTAATTCACCCCTCCACTTT.

The rearrangement uses TRBV6-5 and TRBJ1-1, with D perhaps matching TRBD1 (6 bases). CDR1 is MNHEY and CDR2 is SVGAGI in the germline V gene. The CDR3 is 13 residues long. Trimming took 7 bases from V and 4 from J, leaving 13 bases between them. The CDR3 nucleotides read TGTGCCAGCAAAGGGGAAGGGGGCACTGAAGCTTTCTTT. This encodes CASKGEGGTEAFF.

This chain connects TRBV7-6 to TRBJ2-1, with D perhaps matching TRBD1 (7 bases). This CDR3 comprises 21 residues. Trimming took off 3 bases at V and 6 bases at J, with 33 bases between the two ends. Germline V CDR1 and CDR2: SGHVS, FNYEAQ. The CDR3 sequence: CASSFFVGRGLWEAIGNEQFF. CDR3 DNA: TGTGCCAGCAGCTTCTTTGTCGGTAGGGGGCTCTGGGAGGCAATCGGCAATGAGCAGTTCTTC.

This sequence joins TRBV19 and TRBJ2-1; 7 bases are shared with TRBD2. V was clipped by 4 bases and J by 7 bases; unmatched bases: 7. Per germline, CDR1 LNHDA and CDR2 SQIVND (reference sequence). The CDR3 runs 14 residues. CDR3 in DNA: TGTGCCAGTAGTAGTGTGGGAGGGTCGAATGAGCAGTTCTTC. It translates to CASSSVGGSNEQFF.

The chain combines TRBV19 with TRBJ2-4; D is possibly TRBD1 (5 bases). The length of the CDR3 is 12 residues. The V end lost 6 bases, the J end lost 4 bases, and 7 bases lay between the germline ends. The germline V gene has CDR1 LNHDA and CDR2 SQIVND (reference sequence). DNA of the CDR3: TGTGCCAGTAGCCCAGGGAAAAACATTCAGTACTTC. Translation: CASSPGKNIQYF.

This sequence joins TRBV5-1 and TRBJ1-1, with D possibly matching TRBD1 (6 bases). The CDR3 sequence is 16 residues long. Germline V gene sequence: CDR1 SGHRS, CDR2 YFSETQ. The V and J ends lost 0 bases and 0 bases respectively, with 12 bases between them. The CDR3 is CASSLGWTALNTEAFF. CDR3 coding DNA: TGCGCCAGCAGCTTGGGCTGGACAGCTCTGAACACTGAAGCTTTCTTT.

The chain recombines TRBV6-1 with TRBJ2-1, with a tentative D call TRBD1 (6 bases). Germline CDR1 and CDR2: MNHNS and SASEGT. Trimming shortened V by 5 bases and J by 7 bases, and 15 bases separated the two germline ends. The CDR3 runs 14 residues. CDR3 in DNA: TGTGCCAGCAGTCCTCGGACAGCTTGGAATGAGCAGTTCTTC. As protein: CASSPRTAWNEQFF.

The chain recombines TRBV28 with TRBJ2-4, with a weak D call TRBD2 (6 bases). V lost 7 bases, J lost 1 base, and 23 bases lay in between. Germline V lookup: CDR1 MDHEN, CDR2 SYDVKM. The CDR3 runs to 18 residues. The CDR3 reads CASTPGAGRDWAKNIQYF. CDR3 coding DNA: TGTGCCAGCACCCCCGGAGCGGGTCGGGATTGGGCCAAAAACATTCAGTACTTC.

The genes are TRBV5-1 and TRBJ2-1; 12 bases agree with TRBD2. Germline CDR1 reads SGHRS; CDR2 reads YFSETQ. This CDR3 is built from 14 residues. V lost 0 bases to trimming and J lost 13 bases; unmatched junction nucleotides: 5. CDR3 in amino acids: CASSLGLAGAAQFF. In DNA, the CDR3 is TGCGCCAGCAGCTTGGGACTAGCGGGGGCGGCACAGTTCTTC.